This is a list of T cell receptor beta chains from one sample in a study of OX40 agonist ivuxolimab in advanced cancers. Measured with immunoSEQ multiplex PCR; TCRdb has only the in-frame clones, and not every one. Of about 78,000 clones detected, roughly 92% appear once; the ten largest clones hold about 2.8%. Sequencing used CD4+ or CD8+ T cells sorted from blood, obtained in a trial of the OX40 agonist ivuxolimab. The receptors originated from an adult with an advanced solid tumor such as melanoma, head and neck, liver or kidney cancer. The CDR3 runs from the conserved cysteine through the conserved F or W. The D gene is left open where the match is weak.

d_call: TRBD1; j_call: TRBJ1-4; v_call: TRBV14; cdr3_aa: CASRGLRRAGGRATNEKLFF
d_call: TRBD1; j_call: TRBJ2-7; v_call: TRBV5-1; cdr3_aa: CASSHGTGGEQYF
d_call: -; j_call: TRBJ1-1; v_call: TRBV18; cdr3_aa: CASSQIEYQGETEAFF
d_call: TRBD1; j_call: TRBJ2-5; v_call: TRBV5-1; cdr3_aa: CASSPDLRQGKTQYF
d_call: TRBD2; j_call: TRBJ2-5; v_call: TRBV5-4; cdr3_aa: CASSPGGTPGETQYF
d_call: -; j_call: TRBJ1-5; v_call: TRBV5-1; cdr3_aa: CASSLEGVSNQPQHF
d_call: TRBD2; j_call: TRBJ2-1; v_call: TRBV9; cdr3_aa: CASSVAGGYYNEQFF
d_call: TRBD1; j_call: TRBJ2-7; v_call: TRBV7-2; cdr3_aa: CASSLLGQDYEQYF
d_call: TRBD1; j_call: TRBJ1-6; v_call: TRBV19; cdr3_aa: CASSVQGQGISGSPLHF
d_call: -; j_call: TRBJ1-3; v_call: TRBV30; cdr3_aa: CAWSGPSGQATFSGNTIYF
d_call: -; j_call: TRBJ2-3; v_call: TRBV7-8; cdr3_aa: CASSLGSTDTQYF
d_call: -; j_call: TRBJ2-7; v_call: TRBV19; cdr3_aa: CASSMGLGSTYEQYF
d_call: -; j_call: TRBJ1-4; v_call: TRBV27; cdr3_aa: CASSPTGRGTNEKLFF
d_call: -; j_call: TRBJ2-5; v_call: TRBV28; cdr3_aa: CASSLQLRETQYF
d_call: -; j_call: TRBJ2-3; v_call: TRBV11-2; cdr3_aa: CASSSSTDTQYF
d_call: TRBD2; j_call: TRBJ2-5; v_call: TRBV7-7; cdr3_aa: CASRAGGGPEETQYF
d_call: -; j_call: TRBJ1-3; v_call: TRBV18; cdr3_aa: CASSPFTQAPGNTIYF
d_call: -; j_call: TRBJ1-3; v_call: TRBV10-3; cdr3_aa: CATRDLGSGNTIYF
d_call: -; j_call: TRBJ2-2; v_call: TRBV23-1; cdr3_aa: CASSQTGTPNTGELFF
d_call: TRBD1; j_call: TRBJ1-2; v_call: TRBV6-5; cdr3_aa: CASSSWTGTGYTF
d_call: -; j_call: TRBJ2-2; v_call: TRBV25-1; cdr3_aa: CASSRRGVGNTGELFF
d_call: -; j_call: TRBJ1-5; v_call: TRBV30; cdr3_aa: CAWGHRGGNQPQHF
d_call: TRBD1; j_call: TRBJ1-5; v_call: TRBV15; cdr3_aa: CATGQGIGQPQHF
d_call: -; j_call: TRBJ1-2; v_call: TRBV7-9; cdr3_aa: CASSLAGVLDYTF
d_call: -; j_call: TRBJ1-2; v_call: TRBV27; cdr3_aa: CASSLSRENYGYTF
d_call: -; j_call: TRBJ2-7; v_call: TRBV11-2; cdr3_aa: CASSLVLSENEQYF
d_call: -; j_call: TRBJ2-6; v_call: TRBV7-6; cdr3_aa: CASSFSVAGPISGANVLTF
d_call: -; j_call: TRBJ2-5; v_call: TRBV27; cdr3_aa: CASSLRWGETQYF
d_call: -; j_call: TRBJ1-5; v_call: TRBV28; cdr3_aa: CASSYRDSNQPQHF
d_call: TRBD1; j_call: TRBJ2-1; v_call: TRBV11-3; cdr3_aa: CASSFPDRDGYNEQFF
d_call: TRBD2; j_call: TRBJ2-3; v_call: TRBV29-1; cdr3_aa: CSVAPIGGGGGADTQYF
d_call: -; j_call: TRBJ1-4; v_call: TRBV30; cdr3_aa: CAWRTEFSEKLFF
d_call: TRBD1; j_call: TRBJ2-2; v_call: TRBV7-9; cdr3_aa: CASSLSPGQGGELFF
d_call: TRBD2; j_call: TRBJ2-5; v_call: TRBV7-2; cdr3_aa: CASSSIAGGPLERHF
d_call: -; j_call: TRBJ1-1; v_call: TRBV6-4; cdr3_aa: CASSPAQGTEAFF
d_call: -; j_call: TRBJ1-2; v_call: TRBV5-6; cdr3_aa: CASSFTSNYGYTF
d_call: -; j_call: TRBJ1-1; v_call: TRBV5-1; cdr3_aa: CASSLGGNTEAFF
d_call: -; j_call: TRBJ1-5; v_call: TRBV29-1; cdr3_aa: CSVGQNSNQPQHF
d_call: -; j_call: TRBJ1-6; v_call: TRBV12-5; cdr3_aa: CASGLEQNSPLHF
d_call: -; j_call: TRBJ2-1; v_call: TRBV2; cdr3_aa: CASSVNGGSYNEQFF
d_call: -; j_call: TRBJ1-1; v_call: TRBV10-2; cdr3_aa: CASSEPFMVQNTEAFF
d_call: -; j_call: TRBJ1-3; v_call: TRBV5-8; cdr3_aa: CASSATGHSGNTIYF
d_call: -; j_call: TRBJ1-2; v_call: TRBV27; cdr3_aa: CASSPRPRYGYTF
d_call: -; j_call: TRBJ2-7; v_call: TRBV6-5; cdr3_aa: CASSIQGREQYF
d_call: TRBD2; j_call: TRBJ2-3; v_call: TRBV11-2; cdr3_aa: CASSRGLAVTDTQYF
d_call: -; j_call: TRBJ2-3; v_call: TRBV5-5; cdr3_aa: CASSLVRMDLGTDTQYF
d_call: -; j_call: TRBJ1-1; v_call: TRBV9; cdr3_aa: CASSVQMNTEAFF
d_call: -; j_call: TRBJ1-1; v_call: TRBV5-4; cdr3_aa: CASSLVGGRAAEAFF
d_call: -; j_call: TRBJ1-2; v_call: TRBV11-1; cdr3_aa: CASSLGSSSALSYGYTF
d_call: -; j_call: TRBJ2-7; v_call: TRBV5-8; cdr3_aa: CASSLYYEQYF
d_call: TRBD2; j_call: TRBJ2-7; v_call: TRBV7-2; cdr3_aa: CASSLRLAGGPAYEQYF
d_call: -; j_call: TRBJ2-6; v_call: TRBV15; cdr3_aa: CATSRGRTGVSGANVLTF
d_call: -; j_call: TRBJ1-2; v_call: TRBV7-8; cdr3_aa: CASSLVPQTNYGYTF
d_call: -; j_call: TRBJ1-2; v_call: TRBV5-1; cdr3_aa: CASSESRDSYYGYTF
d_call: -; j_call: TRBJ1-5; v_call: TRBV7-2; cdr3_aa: CASSLDSTSQPQHF
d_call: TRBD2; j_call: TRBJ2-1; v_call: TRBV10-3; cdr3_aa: CAISRLAGLNEQFF
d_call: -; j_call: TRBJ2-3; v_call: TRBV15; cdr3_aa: CATSRDRRDTQYF
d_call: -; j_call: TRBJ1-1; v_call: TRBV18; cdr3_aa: CASSPAVRGTEAFF
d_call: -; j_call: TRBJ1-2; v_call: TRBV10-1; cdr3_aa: CASSESELYGYTF
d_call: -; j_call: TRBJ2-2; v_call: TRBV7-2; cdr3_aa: CASSGDRPTGELFF